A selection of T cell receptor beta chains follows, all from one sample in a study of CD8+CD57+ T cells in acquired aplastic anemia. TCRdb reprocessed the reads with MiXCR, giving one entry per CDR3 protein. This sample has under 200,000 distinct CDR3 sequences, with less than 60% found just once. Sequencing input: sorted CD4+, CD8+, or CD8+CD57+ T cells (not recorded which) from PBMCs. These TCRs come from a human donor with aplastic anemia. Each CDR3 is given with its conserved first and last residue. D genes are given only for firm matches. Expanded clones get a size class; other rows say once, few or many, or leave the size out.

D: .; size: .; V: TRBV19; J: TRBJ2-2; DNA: TGTGCCAGTAGTGCGGCGGGAATGAACACCGGGGAGCTGTTTTTT; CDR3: CASSAAGMNTGELFF
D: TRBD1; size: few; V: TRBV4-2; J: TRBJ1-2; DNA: TGTGCCAGCAGCTGGACTGGACAGGGACACTATGGCTACACCTTC; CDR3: CASSWTGQGHYGYTF
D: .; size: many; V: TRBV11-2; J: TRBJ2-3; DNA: TGTGCCAGCAGCCTAGTCCCCACTATCACAGATACGCAGTATTTT; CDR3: CASSLVPTITDTQYF
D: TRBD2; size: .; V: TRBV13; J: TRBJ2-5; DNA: TGTGCCAGCACTTTAGCGGGATACGAAGAGACCCAGTACTTC; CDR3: CASTLAGYEETQYF
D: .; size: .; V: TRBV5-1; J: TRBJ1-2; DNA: TGCGCCAGCAGCTTGGAGGGGACCGACTATGGCTACACCTTC; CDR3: CASSLEGTDYGYTF
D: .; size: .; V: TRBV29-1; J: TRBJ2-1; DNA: TGCAGCGTTGCATCGGGTCTAGACTCCTACAATGAGCAGTTCTTC; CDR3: CSVASGLDSYNEQFF
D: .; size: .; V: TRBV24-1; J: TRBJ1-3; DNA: TGTGCCACCAGTGATGGCAGGGCCGTAGAACGTGGAAACACCATATATTTT; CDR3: CATSDGRAVERGNTIYF
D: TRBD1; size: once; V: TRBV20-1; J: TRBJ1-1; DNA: TGCAGTGCTAGCCCGAGGGACAGGGGTTTCGTTTCTGCTTTCTTT; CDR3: CSASPRDRGFVSAFF
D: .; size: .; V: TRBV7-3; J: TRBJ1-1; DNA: TGTGCCAGCAGCTTAGTGGAGGGTACTGAAGCTTTCTTT; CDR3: CASSLVEGTEAFF
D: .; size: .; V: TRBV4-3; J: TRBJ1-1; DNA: TGCGCCAGCAGCCAAGGGGTGGACTGGACTGAAGCTTTCTTT; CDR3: CASSQGVDWTEAFF
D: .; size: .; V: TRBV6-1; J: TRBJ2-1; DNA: TGTGCCAGCAGTGAGAACAGCGCGCCATACAATGAGCAGTTCTTC; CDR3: CASSENSAPYNEQFF